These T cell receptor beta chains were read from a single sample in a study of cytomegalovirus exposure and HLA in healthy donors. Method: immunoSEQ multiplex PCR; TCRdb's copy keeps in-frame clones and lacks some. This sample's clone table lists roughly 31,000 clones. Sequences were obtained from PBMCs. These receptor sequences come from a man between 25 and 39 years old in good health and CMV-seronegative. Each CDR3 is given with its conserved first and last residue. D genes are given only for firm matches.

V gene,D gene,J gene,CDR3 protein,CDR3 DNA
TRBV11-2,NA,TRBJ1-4,CASSLDYVGGRKLFF,TGTGCCAGCAGCTTAGATTATGTGGGTGGGAGAAAACTGTTTTTT
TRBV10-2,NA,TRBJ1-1,CASSAGVNTEAFF,TGCGCCAGCTCGGCGGGAGTGAACACTGAAGCTTTCTTT
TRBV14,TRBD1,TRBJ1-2,CASSQEPGTGTGYGYTF,TGTGCCAGCAGCCAAGAGCCCGGGACAGGGACAGGTTATGGCTACACCTTC
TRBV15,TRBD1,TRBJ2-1,CATSTLTTGTGRNEQFF,TGTGCCACCAGCACACTCACCACCGGGACAGGGCGTAATGAGCAGTTCTTC
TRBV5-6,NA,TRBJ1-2,CASSLAQIYGYTF,TGTGCCAGCAGCTTGGCACAAATCTATGGCTACACCTTC
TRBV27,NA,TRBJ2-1,CASSSQVKQFF,TGTGCCAGCAGTTCGCAGGTAAAGCAGTTCTTC
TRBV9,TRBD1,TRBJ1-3,CASSVGQGANTIYF,TGTGCCAGCAGCGTTGGACAGGGTGCAAACACCATATATTTT
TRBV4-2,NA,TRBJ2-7,CASSQDFAGSYEQYF,TGTGCCAGCAGCCAAGACTTTGCGGGGTCCTACGAGCAGTACTTC
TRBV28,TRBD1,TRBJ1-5,CASIQGNSNQPQHF,TGTGCCAGCATACAGGGGAATAGCAATCAGCCCCAGCATTTT
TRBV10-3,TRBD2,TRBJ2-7,CAISASLTSGSEQYF,TGTGCCATCAGTGCGAGCTTGACTAGCGGATCCGAGCAGTACTTC
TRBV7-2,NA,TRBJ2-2,CASSRREVALGELFF,TGTGCCAGCAGCCGACGAGAGGTGGCATTAGGGGAGCTGTTTTTT
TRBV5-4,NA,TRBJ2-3,CASSLAGILASDTQYF,TGTGCCAGCAGCTTGGCCGGTATCCTAGCCTCTGATACGCAGTATTTT
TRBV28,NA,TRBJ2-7,CASSEIYEQYF,TGTGCCAGCAGCGAGATCTACGAGCAGTACTTC
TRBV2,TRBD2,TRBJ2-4,CASIQRGPKNIQYF,TGTGCCAGCATCCAGCGGGGACCAAAAAACATTCAGTACTTC
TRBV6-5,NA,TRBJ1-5,CASSGGRSNQPQHF,TGTGCCAGCTCCGGTGGGAGGAGCAATCAGCCCCAGCATTTT
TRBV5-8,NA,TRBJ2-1,CASSPRDRVNEQFF,TGTGCCAGCAGCCCCCGGGATAGGGTCAATGAGCAGTTCTTC
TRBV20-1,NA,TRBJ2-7,CSGASPYEQYF,TGCAGTGGGGCTAGCCCCTACGAGCAGTACTTC
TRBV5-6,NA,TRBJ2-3,CASSRRAGWKVDTQYF,TGTGCCAGCAGCCGCAGGGCAGGGTGGAAGGTGGATACGCAGTATTTT
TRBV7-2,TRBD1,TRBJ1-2,CASSWDRAYGYTF,TGTGCCAGCAGCTGGGACAGGGCATATGGCTACACCTTC
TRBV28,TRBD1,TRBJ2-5,CASSFGTGQGGETQYF,TGTGCCAGCAGTTTTGGTACGGGACAGGGGGGCGAGACCCAGTACTTC
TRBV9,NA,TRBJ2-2,CASSVQRITGELFF,TGTGCCAGCAGCGTACAGCGGATCACCGGGGAGCTGTTTTTT
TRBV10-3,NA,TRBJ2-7,CAIGRTQGEDEQYF,TGTGCCATCGGCCGGACCCAGGGGGAGGACGAGCAGTACTTC
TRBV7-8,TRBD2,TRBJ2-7,CASSPRRELFGGSSYEQYF,TGTGCCAGCAGCCCCCGGCGGGAGCTCTTCGGGGGGTCTTCGTACGAGCAGTACTTC
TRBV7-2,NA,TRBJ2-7,CASSLKASSYEQYF,TGTGCCAGCAGCTTAAAGGCTAGCTCCTACGAGCAGTACTTC
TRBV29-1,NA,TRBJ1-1,CSVDTRTEAFF,TGCAGCGTTGACACGAGGACTGAAGCTTTCTTT
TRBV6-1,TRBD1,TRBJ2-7,CASSGRTGDGREQYF,TGTGCCAGCAGTGGGCGGACAGGGGACGGAAGGGAGCAGTACTTC
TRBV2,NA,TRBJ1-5,CASKQGGAQPQHF,TGTGCCAGCAAACAGGGAGGGGCTCAGCCCCAGCATTTT